Given below is one T cell receptor (beta chain) in context. Germline CDR1 is LNHDA and CDR2 is SQIVND (reference sequence). Losses at the gene ends were 3 bases for V and 4 bases for J; bases not matched to a gene: 7. This CDR3 region has 15 residues. The data were taken from a study of blood T cell repertoires in COVID-19. Study details: Spain, Italy and the United States supplied samples that represented acute and convalescent COVID-19.

Clones were sequenced by immunoSEQ multiplex PCR, and TCRdb holds only the in-frame ones, with some missing. The sample includes roughly 190,000 clones, less than 90% seen only once; the top ten take approximately 15%. This chain connects TRBV19 to TRBJ1-2, with TRBD1 matching 8 bases. The sequenced sample was peripheral blood. The origin of this receptor is a woman aged 65 to 85 with COVID-19, enrolled during active disease. The CDR3 bases are TGTGCCAGTAGTATGCCGGACAGGGTCGGCTATGGCTACACCTTC. Amino acid sequence: CASSMPDRVGYGYTF.